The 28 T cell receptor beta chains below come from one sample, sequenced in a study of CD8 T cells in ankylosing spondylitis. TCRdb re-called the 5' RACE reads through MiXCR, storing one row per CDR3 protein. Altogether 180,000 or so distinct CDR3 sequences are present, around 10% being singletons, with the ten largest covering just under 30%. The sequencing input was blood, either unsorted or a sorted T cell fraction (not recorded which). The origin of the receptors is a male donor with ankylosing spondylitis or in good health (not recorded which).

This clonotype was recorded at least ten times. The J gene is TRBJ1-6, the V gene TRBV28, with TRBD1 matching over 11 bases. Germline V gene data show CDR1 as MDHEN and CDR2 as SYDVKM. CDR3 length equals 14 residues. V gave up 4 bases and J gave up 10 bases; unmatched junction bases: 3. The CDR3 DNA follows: TGTGCCAGCAGTTGGACAGGGGGCGGATCACCCCTCCACTTT. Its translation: CASSWTGGGSPLHF.

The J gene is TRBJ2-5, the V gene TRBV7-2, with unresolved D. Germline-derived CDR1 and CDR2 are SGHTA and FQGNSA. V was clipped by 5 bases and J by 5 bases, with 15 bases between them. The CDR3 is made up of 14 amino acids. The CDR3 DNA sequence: TGTGCCAGCAGCGGATGGACCGAGGACGAGACCCAGTACTTC. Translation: CASSGWTEDETQYF.

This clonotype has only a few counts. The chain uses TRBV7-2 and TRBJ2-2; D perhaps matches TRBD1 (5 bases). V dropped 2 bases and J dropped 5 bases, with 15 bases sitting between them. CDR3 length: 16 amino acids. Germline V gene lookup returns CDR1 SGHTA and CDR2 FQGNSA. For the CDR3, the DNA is TGTGCCAGCAGCTTACGCGGCAGGGTAGGAACCGGGGAGCTGTTTTTT. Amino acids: CASSLRGRVGTGELFF.

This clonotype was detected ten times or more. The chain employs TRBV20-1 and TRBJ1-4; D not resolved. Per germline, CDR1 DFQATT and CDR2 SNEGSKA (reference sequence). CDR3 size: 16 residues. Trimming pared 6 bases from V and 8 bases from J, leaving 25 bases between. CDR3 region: CSAPQRMSTAGEKLFF. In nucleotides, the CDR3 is TGCAGTGCCCCCCAACGAATGAGCACCGCGGGGGAAAAACTGTTTTTT.

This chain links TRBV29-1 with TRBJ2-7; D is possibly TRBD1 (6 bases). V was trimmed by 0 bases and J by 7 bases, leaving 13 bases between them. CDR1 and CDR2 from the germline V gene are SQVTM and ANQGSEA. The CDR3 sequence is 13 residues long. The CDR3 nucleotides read TGCAGCGTTGAAGAGGCCAGGGGTGGAGAGCAGTACTTC. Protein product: CSVEEARGGEQYF.

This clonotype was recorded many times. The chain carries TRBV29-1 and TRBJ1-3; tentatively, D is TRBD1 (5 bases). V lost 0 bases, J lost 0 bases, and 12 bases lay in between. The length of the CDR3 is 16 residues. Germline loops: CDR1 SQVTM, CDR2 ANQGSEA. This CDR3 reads CSVEDRAPTSGNTIYF. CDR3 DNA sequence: TGCAGCGTTGAAGACAGGGCCCCAACCTCTGGAAACACCATATATTTT.

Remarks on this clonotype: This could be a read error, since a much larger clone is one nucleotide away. The CDR3 DNA follows: TGTGACAGCAGTGAATGGGTAGCCGGGGCGGAGACCCAGTACTTC. It codes for CDSSEWVAGAETQYF. This chain connects TRBV25-1 to TRBJ2-5; D is tentatively TRBD1 or TRBD2 (5 bases each). CDR3 length: 15 amino acids. Per the germline V gene, CDR1 is MGHDK and CDR2 is SYGVNS.

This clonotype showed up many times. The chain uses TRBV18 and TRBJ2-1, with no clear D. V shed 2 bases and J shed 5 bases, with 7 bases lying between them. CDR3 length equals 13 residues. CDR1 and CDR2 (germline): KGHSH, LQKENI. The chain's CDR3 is CASSPAPDNEQFF. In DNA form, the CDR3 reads TGTGCCAGCTCACCAGCCCCGGACAATGAGCAGTTCTTC.

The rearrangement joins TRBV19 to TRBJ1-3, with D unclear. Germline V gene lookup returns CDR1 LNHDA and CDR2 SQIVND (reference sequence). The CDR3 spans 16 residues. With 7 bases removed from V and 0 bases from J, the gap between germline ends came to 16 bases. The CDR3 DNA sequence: TGTGCCAGTACCACTCGGACGTCCAGCTCTGGAAACACCATATATTTT. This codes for CASTTRTSSSGNTIYF.

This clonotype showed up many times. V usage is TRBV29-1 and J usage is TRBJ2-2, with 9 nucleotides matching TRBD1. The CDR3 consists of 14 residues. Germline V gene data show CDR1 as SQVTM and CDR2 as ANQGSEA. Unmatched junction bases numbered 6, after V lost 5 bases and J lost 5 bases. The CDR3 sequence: CSVLQGAQTGELFF. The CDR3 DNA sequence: TGCAGCGTTTTACAGGGGGCGCAAACCGGGGAGCTGTTTTTT.

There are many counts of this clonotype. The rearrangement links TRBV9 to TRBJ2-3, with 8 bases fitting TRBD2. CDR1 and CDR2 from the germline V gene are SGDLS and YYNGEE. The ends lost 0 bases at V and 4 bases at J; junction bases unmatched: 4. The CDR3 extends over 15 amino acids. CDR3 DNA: TGTGCCAGCAGCGTAGAAAGCGGGGGAGCAGATACGCAGTATTTT. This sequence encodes CASSVESGGADTQYF.

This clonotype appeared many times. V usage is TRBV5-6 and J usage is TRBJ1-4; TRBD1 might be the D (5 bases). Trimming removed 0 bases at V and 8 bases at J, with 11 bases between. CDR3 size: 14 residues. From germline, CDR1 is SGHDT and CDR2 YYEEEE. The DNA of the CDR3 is TGTGCCAGCAGCTTGGACTGGGGCGACGAAAAACTGTTTTTT. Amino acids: CASSLDWGDEKLFF.

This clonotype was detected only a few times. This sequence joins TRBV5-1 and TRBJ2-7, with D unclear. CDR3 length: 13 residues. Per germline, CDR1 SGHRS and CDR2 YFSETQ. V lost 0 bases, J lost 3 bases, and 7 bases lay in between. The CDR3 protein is CASSLGNFYEQYF. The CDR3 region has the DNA TGCGCCAGCAGCTTGGGGAACTTCTACGAGCAGTACTTC. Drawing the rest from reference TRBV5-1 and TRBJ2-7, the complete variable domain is KAGVTQTPRYLIKTRGQQVTLSCSPISGHRSVSWYQQTPGQGLQFLFEYFSETQRNKGNFPGRFSGRQFSNSRSEMNVSTLELGDSALYLCASSLGNFYEQYFGPGTRLTVT.

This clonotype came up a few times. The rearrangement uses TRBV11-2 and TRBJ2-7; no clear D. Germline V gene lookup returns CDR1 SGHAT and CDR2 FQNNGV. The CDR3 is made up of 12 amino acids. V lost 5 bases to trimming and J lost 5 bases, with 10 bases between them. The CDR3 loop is CASSPSNDEQYF. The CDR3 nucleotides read TGTGCCAGCAGCCCCTCTAATGACGAGCAGTACTTC.

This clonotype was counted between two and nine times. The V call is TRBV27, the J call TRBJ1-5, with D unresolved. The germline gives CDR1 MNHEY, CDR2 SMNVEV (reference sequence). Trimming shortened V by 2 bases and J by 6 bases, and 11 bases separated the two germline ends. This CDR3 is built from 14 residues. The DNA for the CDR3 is TGTGCCAGCAGTTTAACGGTGGGGAGTCAGCCCCAGCATTTT. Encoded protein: CASSLTVGSQPQHF.

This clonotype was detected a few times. The CDR3 coding sequence is TGCGCCAGCAGCCTTAGACAGGGATACGATACGCAGTATTTT. Its protein is CASSLRQGYDTQYF. This rearrangement joins TRBV5-1 to TRBJ2-3, with 7 bases that match TRBD1. V lost 4 bases, J lost 6 bases, and 8 bases stayed unmatched. The CDR3 runs 14 residues. In germline, CDR1 is SGHRS, CDR2 YFSETQ. The variable domain in full, completed from reference TRBV5-1 and TRBJ2-3, reads KAGVTQTPRYLIKTRGQQVTLSCSPISGHRSVSWYQQTPGQGLQFLFEYFSETQRNKGNFPGRFSGRQFSNSRSEMNVSTLELGDSALYLCASSLRQGYDTQYFGPGTRLTVL.

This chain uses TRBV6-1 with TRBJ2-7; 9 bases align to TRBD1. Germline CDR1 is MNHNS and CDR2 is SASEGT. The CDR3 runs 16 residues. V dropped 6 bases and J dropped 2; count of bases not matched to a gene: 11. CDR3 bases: TGTGCCAGCAGGACGTCTCCGGGGACAGGGCCCTACGAGCAGTACTTC. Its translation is CASRTSPGTGPYEQYF.

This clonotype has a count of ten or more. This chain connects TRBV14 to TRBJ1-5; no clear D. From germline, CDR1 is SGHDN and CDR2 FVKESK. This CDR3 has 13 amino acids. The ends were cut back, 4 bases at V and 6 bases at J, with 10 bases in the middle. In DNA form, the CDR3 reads TGTGCCAGCAGCCGGCAGGCTGGTCAGCCCCAGCATTTT. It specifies CASSRQAGQPQHF.

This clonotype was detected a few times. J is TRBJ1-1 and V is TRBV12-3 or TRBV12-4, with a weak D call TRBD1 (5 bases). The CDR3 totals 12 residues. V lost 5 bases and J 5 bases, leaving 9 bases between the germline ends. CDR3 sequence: CASSPGWTEAFF. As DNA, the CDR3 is TGTGCCAGCAGTCCAGGGTGGACTGAAGCTTTCTTT.

In DNA form, the CDR3 reads TGTGCCAGCAGCGGGGGTGCCGGCGGTACGCAGTATTTT. It yields the protein CASSGGAGGTQYF. V usage is TRBV5-6 and J usage is TRBJ2-3, with D tentatively TRBD1 or TRBD2 (5 bases each). V was cut by 4 bases and J by 8 bases, with 14 bases left in between. The CDR3 has 13 residues. CDR1 is SGHDT and CDR2 is YYEEEE in the germline V gene.

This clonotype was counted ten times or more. CDR3 in DNA: TGTGCCAGCAGCCCGACAGGAGGGGAGAACACTGAAGCTTTCTTT. This translates into CASSPTGGENTEAFF. V is TRBV5-5 and J is TRBJ1-1; tentative D call: TRBD1 (6 bases). The germline CDR1 and CDR2 sequences are SGHKS and YYEKEE (reference sequence). Deletions cut 4 bases from V and 1 base from J, with 14 bases between. The CDR3 has 15 residues.

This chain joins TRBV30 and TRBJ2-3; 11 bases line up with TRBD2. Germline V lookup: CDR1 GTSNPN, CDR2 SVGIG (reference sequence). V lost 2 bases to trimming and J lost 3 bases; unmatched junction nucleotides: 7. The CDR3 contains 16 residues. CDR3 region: CAWSPLLAGETDTQYF. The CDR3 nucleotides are TGTGCCTGGAGTCCCTTACTAGCGGGAGAAACAGATACGCAGTATTTT.

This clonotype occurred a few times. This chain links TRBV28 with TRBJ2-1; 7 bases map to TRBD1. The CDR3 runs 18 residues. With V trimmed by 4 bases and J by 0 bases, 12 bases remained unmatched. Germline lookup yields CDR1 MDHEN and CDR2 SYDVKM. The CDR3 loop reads CASSSNSDRSSSYNEQFF. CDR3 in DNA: TGTGCCAGCAGTTCGAACTCGGACAGGTCGAGCTCCTACAATGAGCAGTTCTTC. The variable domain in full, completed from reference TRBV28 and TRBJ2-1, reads DVKVTQSSRYLVKRTGEKVFLECVQDMDHENMFWYRQDPGLGLRLIYFSYDVKMKEKGDIPEGYSVSREKKERFSLILESASTNQTSMYLCASSSNSDRSSSYNEQFFGPGTRLTVL.

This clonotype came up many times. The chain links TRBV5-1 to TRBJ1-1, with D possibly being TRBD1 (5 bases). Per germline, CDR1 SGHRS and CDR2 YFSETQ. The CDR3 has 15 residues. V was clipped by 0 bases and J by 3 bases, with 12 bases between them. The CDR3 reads CASSLGARGDTEAFF. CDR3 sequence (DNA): TGCGCCAGCAGCTTGGGGGCAAGGGGTGACACTGAAGCTTTCTTT.

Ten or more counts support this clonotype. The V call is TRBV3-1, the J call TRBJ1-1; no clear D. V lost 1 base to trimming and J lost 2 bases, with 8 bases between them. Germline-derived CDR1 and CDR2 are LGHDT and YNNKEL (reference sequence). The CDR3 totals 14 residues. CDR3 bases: TGTGCCAGCAGCCAAGTTGCCCGTAACACTGAAGCTTTCTTT. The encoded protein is CASSQVARNTEAFF.

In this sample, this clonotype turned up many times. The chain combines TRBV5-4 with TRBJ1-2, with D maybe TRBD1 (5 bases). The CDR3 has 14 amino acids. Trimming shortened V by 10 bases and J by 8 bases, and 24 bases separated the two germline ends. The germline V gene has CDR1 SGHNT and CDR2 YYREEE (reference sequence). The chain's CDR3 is CALHSGGRMEGYTF. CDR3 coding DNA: TGTGCCTTACATTCGGGGGGACGGATGGAAGGCTACACCTTC.

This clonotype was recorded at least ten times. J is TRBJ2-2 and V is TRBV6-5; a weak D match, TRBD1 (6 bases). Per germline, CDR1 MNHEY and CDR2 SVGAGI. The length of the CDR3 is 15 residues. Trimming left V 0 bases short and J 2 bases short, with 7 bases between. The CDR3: CASSYSGGNTGELFF. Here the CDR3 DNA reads TGTGCCAGCAGTTACTCAGGGGGTAACACCGGGGAGCTGTTTTTT.

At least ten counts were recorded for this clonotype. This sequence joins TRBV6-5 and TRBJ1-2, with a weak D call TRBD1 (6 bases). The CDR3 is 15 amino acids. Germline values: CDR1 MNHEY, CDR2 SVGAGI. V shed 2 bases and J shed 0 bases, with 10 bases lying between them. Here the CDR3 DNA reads TGTGCCAGCAGTTACGGACAGTTTACTAACTATGGCTACACCTTC. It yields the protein CASSYGQFTNYGYTF.